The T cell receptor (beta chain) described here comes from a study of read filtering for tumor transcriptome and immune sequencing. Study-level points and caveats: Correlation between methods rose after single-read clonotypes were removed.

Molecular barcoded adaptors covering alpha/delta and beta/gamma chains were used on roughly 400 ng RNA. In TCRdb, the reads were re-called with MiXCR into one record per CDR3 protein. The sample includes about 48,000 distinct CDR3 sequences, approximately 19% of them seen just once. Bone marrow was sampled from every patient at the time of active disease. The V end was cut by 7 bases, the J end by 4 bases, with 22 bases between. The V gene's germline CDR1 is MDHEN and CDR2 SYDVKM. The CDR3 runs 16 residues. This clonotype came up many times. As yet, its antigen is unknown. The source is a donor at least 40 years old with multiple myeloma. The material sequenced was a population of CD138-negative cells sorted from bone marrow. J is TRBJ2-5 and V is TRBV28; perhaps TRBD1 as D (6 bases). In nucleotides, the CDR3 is TGTGCCAGCATGCCCCTCAGACAGGACCTCGGAGAGACCCAGTACTTC. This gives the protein CASMPLRQDLGETQYF.